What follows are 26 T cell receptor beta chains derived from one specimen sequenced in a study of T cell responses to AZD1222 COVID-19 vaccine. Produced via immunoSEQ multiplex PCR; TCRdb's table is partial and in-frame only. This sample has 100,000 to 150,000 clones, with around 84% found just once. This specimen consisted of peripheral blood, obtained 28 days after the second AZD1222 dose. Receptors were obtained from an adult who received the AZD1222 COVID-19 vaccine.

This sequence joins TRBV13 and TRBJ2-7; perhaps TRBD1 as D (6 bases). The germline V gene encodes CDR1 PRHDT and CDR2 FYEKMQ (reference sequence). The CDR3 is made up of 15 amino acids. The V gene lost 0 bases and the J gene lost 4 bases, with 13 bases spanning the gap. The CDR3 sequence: CASSLGGGRGYEQYF. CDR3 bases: TGTGCCAGCAGCTTAGGCGGTGGCAGGGGATACGAGCAGTACTTC.

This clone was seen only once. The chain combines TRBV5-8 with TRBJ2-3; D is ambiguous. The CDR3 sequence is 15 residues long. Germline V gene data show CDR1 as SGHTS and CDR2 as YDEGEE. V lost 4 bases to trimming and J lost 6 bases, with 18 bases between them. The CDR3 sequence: CASSPPGPSRDTQYF. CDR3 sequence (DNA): TGTGCCAGCAGCCCCCCCGGTCCCTCCCGGGATACGCAGTATTTT. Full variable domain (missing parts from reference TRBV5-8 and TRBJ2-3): EAGVTQSPTHLIKTRGQQATLRCSPISGHTSVYWYQQALGLGLQFLLWYDEGEERNRGNFPPRFSGRQFPNYSSELNVNALELEDSALYLCASSPPGPSRDTQYFGPGTRLTVL.

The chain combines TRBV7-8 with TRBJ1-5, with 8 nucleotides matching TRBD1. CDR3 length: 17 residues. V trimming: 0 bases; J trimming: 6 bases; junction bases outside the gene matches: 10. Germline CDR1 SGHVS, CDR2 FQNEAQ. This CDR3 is CASSLAPRTGSRQPQHF. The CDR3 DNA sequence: TGTGCCAGCAGCTTAGCCCCAAGGACAGGGTCACGTCAGCCCCAGCATTTT. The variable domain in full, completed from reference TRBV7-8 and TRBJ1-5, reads GAGVSQSPRYKVAKRGQDVALRCDPISGHVSLFWYQQALGQGPEFLTYFQNEAQLDKSGLPSDRFFAERPEGSVSTLKIQRTQQEDSAVYLCASSLAPRTGSRQPQHFGDGTRLSIL.

The CDR3 loop is CASSSGTSGWNEQFF. In DNA, the CDR3 is TGTGCCAGTAGTTCTGGGACTAGCGGGTGGAATGAGCAGTTCTTC. J is TRBJ2-1 and V is TRBV19, with 12 positions matching TRBD2. The CDR3 is made up of 15 amino acids. With V trimmed by 5 bases and J by 7 bases, 6 bases remained unmatched. The germline CDR1 and CDR2 sequences are LNHDA and SQIVND (reference sequence).

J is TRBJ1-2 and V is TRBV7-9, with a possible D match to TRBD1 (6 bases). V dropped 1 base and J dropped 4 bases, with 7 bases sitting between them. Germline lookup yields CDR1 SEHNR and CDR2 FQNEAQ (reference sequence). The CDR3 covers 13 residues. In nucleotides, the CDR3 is TGTGCCAGCAGCTTAGGGACAGTCTATGGCTACACCTTC. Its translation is CASSLGTVYGYTF.

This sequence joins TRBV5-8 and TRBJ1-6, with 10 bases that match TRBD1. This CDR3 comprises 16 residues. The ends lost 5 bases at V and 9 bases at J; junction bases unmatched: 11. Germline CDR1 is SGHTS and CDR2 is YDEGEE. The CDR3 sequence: CASRRQGADPTSPLHF. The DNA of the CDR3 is TGTGCCAGCAGACGACAGGGGGCGGATCCTACTTCACCCCTCCACTTT.

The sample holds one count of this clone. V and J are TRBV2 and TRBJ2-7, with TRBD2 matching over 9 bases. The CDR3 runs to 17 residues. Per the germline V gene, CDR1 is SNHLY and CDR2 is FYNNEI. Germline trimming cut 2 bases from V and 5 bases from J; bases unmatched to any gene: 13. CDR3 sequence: CASSERSGRPPGNEQYF. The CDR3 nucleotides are TGTGCCAGCAGTGAAAGGAGCGGGAGGCCCCCGGGTAACGAGCAGTACTTC.

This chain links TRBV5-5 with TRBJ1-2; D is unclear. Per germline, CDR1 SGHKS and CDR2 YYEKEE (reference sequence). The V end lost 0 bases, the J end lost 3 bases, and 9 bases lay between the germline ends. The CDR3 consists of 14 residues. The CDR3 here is CASSLGVGDYGYTF. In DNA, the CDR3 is TGTGCCAGCAGCTTGGGGGTCGGGGACTATGGCTACACCTTC.

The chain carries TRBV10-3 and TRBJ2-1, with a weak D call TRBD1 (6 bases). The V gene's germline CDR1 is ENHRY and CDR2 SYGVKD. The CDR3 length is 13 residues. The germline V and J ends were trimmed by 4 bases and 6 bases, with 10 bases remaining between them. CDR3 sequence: CAISVVRGNEQFF. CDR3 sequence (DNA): TGTGCCATCAGTGTTGTCAGGGGCAATGAGCAGTTCTTC.

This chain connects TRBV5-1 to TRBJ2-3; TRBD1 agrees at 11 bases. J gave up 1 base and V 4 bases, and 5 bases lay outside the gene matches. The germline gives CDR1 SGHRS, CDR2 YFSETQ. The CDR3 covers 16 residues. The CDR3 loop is CASSKDRGLGTDTQYF. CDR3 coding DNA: TGCGCCAGCAGCAAGGACAGGGGGCTTGGCACAGATACGCAGTATTTT.

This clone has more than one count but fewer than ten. The CDR3 nucleotides read TGTGCCAGCAGCGCACGACTTGTCTCCTACGAGCAGTACTTC. This sequence encodes CASSARLVSYEQYF. V gene TRBV7-8 combines with J gene TRBJ2-7; no clear D gene. This CDR3 contains 14 residues. Trimming pared 5 bases from V and 0 bases from J, leaving 11 bases between. Germline V lookup: CDR1 SGHVS, CDR2 FQNEAQ. The variable domain in full, completed from reference TRBV7-8 and TRBJ2-7, reads GAGVSQSPRYKVAKRGQDVALRCDPISGHVSLFWYQQALGQGPEFLTYFQNEAQLDKSGLPSDRFFAERPEGSVSTLKIQRTQQEDSAVYLCASSARLVSYEQYFGPGTRLTVT.

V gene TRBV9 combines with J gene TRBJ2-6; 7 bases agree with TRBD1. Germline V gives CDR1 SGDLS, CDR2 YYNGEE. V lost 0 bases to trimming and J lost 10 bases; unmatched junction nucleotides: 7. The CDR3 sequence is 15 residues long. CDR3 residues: CASSVVGTASNVLTF. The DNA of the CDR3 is TGTGCCAGCAGCGTAGTAGGGACAGCTTCTAACGTCCTGACTTTC.

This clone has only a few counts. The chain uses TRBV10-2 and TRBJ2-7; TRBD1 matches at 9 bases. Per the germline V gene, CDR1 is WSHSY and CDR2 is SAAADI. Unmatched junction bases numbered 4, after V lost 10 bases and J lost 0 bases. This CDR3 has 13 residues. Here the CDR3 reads CATVTGGSYEQYF. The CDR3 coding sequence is TGCGCCACCGTGACAGGGGGCTCCTACGAGCAGTACTTC.

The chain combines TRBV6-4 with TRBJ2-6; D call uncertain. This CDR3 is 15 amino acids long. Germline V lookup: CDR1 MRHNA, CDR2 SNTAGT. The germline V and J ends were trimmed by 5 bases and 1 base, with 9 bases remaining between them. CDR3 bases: TGTGCCAGCAGTCTCGGTTCATCTGGGGCCAACGTCCTGACTTTC. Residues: CASSLGSSGANVLTF.

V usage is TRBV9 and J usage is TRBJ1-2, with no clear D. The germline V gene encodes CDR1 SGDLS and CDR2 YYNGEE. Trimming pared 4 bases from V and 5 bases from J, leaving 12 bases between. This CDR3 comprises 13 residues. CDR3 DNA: TGTGCCAGCAGCCCTCAGACCTTTTATGGCTACACCTTC. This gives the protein CASSPQTFYGYTF.

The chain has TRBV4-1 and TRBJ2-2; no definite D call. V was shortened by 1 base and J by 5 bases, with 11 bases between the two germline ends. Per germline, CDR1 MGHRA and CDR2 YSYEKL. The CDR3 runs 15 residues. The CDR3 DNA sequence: TGCGCCAGCAGCCAAGGAAGTTGGGGTACCGGGGAGCTGTTTTTT. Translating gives CASSQGSWGTGELFF.

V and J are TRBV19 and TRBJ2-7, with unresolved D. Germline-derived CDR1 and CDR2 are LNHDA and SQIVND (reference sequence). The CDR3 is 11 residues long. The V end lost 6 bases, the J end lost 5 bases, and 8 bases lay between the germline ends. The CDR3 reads CASRNSDEQYF. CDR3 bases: TGTGCCAGTAGGAACAGTGACGAGCAGTACTTC.

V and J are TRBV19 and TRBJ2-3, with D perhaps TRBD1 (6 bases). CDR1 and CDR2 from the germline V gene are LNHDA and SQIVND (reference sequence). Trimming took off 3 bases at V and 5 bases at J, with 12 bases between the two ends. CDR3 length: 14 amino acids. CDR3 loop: CASSIGQGRDTQYF. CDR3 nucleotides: TGTGCCAGTAGTATCGGCCAGGGGAGAGATACGCAGTATTTT. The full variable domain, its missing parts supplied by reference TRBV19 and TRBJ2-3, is DGGITQSPKYLFRKEGQNVTLSCEQNLNHDAMYWYRQDPGQGLRLIYYSQIVNDFQKGDIAEGYSVSREKKESFPLTVTSAQKNPTAFYLCASSIGQGRDTQYFGPGTRLTVL.

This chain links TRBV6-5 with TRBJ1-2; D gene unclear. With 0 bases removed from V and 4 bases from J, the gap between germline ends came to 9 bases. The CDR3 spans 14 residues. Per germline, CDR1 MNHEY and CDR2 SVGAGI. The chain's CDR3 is CASSYSINTYGYTF. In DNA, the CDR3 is TGTGCCAGCAGTTACTCGATAAACACCTATGGCTACACCTTC.

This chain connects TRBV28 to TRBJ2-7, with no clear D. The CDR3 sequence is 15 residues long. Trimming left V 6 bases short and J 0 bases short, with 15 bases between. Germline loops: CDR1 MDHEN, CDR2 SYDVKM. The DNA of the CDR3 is TGTGCCAGCAGCCATAAGGGCGCTCTCTCCTACGAGCAGTACTTC. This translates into CASSHKGALSYEQYF.

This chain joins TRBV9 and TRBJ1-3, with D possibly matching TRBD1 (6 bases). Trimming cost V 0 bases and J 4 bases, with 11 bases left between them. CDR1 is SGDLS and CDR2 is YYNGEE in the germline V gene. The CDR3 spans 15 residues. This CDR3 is CASSVEAGAGNTIYF. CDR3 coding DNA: TGTGCCAGCAGCGTAGAAGCAGGGGCCGGAAACACCATATATTTT. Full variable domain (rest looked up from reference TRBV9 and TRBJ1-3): DSGVTQTPKHLITATGQRVTLRCSPRSGDLSVYWYQQSLDQGLQFLIQYYNGEERAKGNILERFSAQQFPDLHSELNLSSLELGDSALYFCASSVEAGAGNTIYFGEGSWLTVV.

CDR3: CASSSRRTLAEAFF. DNA for the CDR3: TGTGCCAGCAGCTCTCGAAGGACTCTTGCTGAAGCTTTCTTT. V usage is TRBV7-9 and J usage is TRBJ1-1; the D is unclear. The CDR3 runs 14 residues. CDR1 and CDR2 (germline): SEHNR, FQNEAQ (reference sequence). Trimming took off 4 bases at V and 6 bases at J, with 15 bases between the two ends.

The CDR3 bases are TGTGCCAGCAGGGGACAGGGGTTTTGGGCGTACGAGCAGTACTTC. This gives the protein CASRGQGFWAYEQYF. The genes are TRBV6-5 and TRBJ2-7, with 10 bases fitting TRBD1. CDR1 is MNHEY and CDR2 is SVGAGI in the germline V gene. This CDR3 contains 15 residues. The J segment lost 4 bases and the V segment lost 6 bases, leaving 9 bases of the junction unmatched.

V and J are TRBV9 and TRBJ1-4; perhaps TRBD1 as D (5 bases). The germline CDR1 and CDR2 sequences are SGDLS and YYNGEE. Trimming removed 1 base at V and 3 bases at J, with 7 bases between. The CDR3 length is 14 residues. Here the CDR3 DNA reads TGTGCCAGCAGCGTAAGAGGGGCTAATGAAAAACTGTTTTTT. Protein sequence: CASSVRGANEKLFF.

CDR3 nucleotide sequence: TGTGCCAGTAGTATGGGACAGGGCTATAGCAATCAGCCCCAGCATTTT. This encodes CASSMGQGYSNQPQHF. The chain couples TRBV19 to TRBJ1-5; 9 bases agree with TRBD1. Germline CDR1 is LNHDA and CDR2 is SQIVND (reference sequence). This CDR3 spans 16 amino acids. Trimming removed 3 bases from V and 0 bases from J; junction bases left unmatched: 3.

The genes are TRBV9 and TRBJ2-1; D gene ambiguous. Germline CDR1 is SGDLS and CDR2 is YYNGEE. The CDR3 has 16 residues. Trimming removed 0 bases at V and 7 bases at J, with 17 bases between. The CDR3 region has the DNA TGTGCCAGCAGCGTAGGGGCTAACGGCCTGTGGAATGAGCAGTTCTTC. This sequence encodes CASSVGANGLWNEQFF. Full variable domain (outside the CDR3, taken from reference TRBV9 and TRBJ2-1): DSGVTQTPKHLITATGQRVTLRCSPRSGDLSVYWYQQSLDQGLQFLIQYYNGEERAKGNILERFSAQQFPDLHSELNLSSLELGDSALYFCASSVGANGLWNEQFFGPGTRLTVL.